This T cell receptor (beta chain) stems from a study of shared clonotypes between healthy human individuals. Using immunoSEQ multiplex PCR, the repertoire was profiled, and TCRdb retains in-frame clones only, with some absent. The table has more than 2,000,000 clones, more than 80% seen once. Germline V lookup: CDR1 SGHKS, CDR2 YYEKEE (reference sequence). This CDR3 is 16 amino acids long. V gave up 6 bases and J gave up 8 bases, with 23 bases separating them. Sequenced: naive CD4+ T cells sorted from blood. Specified subset: CD45RA+ positively selected. The rearrangement joins TRBV5-5 to TRBJ1-4, with D possibly TRBD1 on 5 matching bases. The sequence was collected from a man aged 18 to 29 in good health. The CDR3 sequence: CASTPGLEGKGEKLFF. The CDR3 DNA reads TGTGCCAGCACCCCAGGGCTGGAAGGTAAAGGGGAAAAACTGTTTTTT.